Detailed here is one T cell receptor (beta chain). Profiled with immunoSEQ multiplex PCR; TCRdb holds only in-frame clones, not every one. The table lists about 65,000 clones, about 92% of them singletons, with over 1% in the top ten. The sample originates from a study of cytomegalovirus exposure and HLA in healthy donors. The V segment lost 4 bases and the J segment 7 bases; nucleotides outside the gene matches: 7. From germline, CDR1 is LNHNV and CDR2 YYDKDF (reference sequence). The CDR3 totals 14 residues. The specimen was PBMCs. This chain connects TRBV15 to TRBJ1-3; TRBD1 matches 7 bases. This clonotype originated in a woman aged 18-29 years in good health and CMV-seronegative. The CDR3 sequence: CATSTRTGWNTIYF. The CDR3 DNA reads TGTGCCACCAGCACCCGGACAGGTTGGAACACCATATATTTT.